In its sample, the clone carrying this TCR beta chain was seen a few times. This sample was taken from a study of blood T cell repertoires in COVID-19. V was pared by 7 bases and J by 6 bases, with 8 bases of the junction left unmatched. Germline V gene data show CDR1 as MDHEN and CDR2 as SYDVKM. The CDR3 has 15 amino acids. In the source study's methods: It was from reference gene primer amplification that nucleated cell counts were estimated. This table comes from immunoSEQ multiplex PCR, and its TCRdb copy is limited to in-frame clones, with some not included. D and trimming come from the DNA, and the V and J calls and clone size come from that table. The table shows about 84,000 clones, with more than 80% occurring only once.

The sequenced sample was peripheral blood. The sequence was collected from a woman of 80 years or more with acute or convalescent COVID-19. The chain uses TRBV28 and TRBJ1-4; 10 nucleotides align to TRBD1. In DNA form, the CDR3 reads TGTGCCAGCACCACGGGACAGGGGTTTCATGAAAAACTGTTTTTT. It is translated as CASTTGQGFHEKLFF.